The 29 T cell receptor beta chains below come from one sample, sequenced in a study of T cell responses to AZD1222 COVID-19 vaccine. Clones were read by immunoSEQ multiplex PCR, and TCRdb kept only the in-frame ones, dropping some. This table has approximately 88,000 clones, about 72% appearing once. The sample consisted of peripheral blood, taken on day 0 of AZD1222 vaccination. These receptors all come from an adult in good health.

The gene calls are TRBV6-6 and TRBJ1-5, with D unresolved. Trimming shortened V by 2 bases and J by 0 bases, and 8 bases separated the two germline ends. The CDR3 covers 15 residues. The germline V gene encodes CDR1 MNHNY and CDR2 SVGAGI (reference sequence). The CDR3 reads CASSYGSDSNQPQHF. In nucleotides, the CDR3 is TGTGCCAGCAGTTACGGTTCTGATAGCAATCAGCCCCAGCATTTT.

The chain joins TRBV7-9 to TRBJ1-2, with TRBD1 matching 7 bases. Trimming cost V 5 bases and J 2 bases; bases outside gene matches: 8. The CDR3 consists of 15 residues. Germline V gene sequence: CDR1 SEHNR, CDR2 FQNEAQ (reference sequence). CDR3 bases: TGTGCCAGCAGCCCGACGATGGACAGGAACTATGGCTACACCTTC. Its protein is CASSPTMDRNYGYTF. Using reference TRBV7-9 and TRBJ1-2 for the parts outside the CDR3, the full variable domain is DTGVSQNPRHKITKRGQNVTFRCDPISEHNRLYWYRQTLGQGPEFLTYFQNEAQLEKSRLLSDRFSAERPKGSFSTLEIQRTEQGDSAMYLCASSPTMDRNYGYTFGSGTRLTVV.

This clone was recorded only once. J is TRBJ2-5 and V is TRBV5-1, with D possibly TRBD1 on 5 matching bases. From germline, CDR1 is SGHRS and CDR2 YFSETQ. The ends were cut back, 6 bases at V and 2 bases at J, with 14 bases in the middle. The CDR3 extends over 14 amino acids. CDR3 DNA: TGCGCCAGCAACAAGGGGAATACACAAGAGACCCAGTACTTC. It encodes CASNKGNTQETQYF.

The rearrangement joins TRBV6-5 to TRBJ1-3; 7 bases line up with TRBD1. The CDR3 has 14 residues. V dropped 6 bases and J dropped 2; count of bases not matched to a gene: 4. The V gene's germline CDR1 is MNHEY and CDR2 SVGAGI. The CDR3 nucleotides read TGTGCCAGCAGCCGCGGGACAGCTGGAAACACCATATATTTT. Translated: CASSRGTAGNTIYF.

This chain connects TRBV7-2 to TRBJ2-2, with a weak D call TRBD1 (5 bases). Between the trimmed V and J ends, which lost 5 bases and 3 bases, there was a span of 10 bases. CDR1 and CDR2 (germline): SGHTA, FQGNSA. This CDR3 is 14 amino acids long. The CDR3 spells CASSLDRYTGELFF. The CDR3, as DNA: TGTGCCAGCAGCCTAGACAGATACACCGGGGAGCTGTTTTTT.

The gene calls are TRBV20-1 and TRBJ2-1, with a tentative D call TRBD2 (5 bases). The CDR3 consists of 15 residues. V lost 3 bases, J lost 7 bases, and 19 bases lay in between. CDR1 and CDR2 from the germline V gene are DFQATT and SNEGSKA (reference sequence). CDR3 protein: CSASNKRLFSNEQFF. The DNA of the CDR3 is TGCAGTGCTAGTAATAAGCGGTTGTTTTCGAATGAGCAGTTCTTC.

CDR3 nucleotide sequence: TGCGCCAGCAGCACATCAGGACAGGGGGGCACCGGGGAGCTGTTTTTT. It codes for CASSTSGQGGTGELFF. V usage is TRBV5-1 and J usage is TRBJ2-2; 10 positions match TRBD1. Trimming took 4 bases from V and 4 from J; bases not matched to a gene: 7. The germline V gene encodes CDR1 SGHRS and CDR2 YFSETQ. The CDR3 totals 16 residues. Looking up the rest from reference TRBV5-1 and TRBJ2-2 gives the full variable domain: KAGVTQTPRYLIKTRGQQVTLSCSPISGHRSVSWYQQTPGQGLQFLFEYFSETQRNKGNFPGRFSGRQFSNSRSEMNVSTLELGDSALYLCASSTSGQGGTGELFFGEGSRLTVL.

V gene TRBV6-5 combines with J gene TRBJ1-2; perhaps TRBD1 as D (6 bases). CDR3 length: 15 residues. Germline CDR1 MNHEY, CDR2 SVGAGI. V lost 2 bases and J lost 8, with 18 bases in between. CDR3 sequence: CASSYRGGFRGGYTF. In nucleotides, the CDR3 is TGTGCCAGCAGTTACCGCGGCGGCTTCAGGGGCGGCTACACCTTC.

This chain joins TRBV30 and TRBJ2-7; D remains ambiguous. The V gene lost 4 bases and the J gene lost 5 bases, with 15 bases spanning the gap. Germline CDR1 and CDR2: GTSNPN and SVGIG (reference sequence). CDR3 length equals 13 residues. The CDR3 spells CAWTLDPYDEQYF. CDR3 DNA: TGTGCCTGGACTTTGGACCCTTACGACGAGCAGTACTTC.

The chain combines TRBV21-1 with TRBJ2-1; the D call TRBD2 from the table was never checked on the DNA. TRBV21-1 is termed a pseudogene. The CDR3 consists of 16 residues. CDR3 residues: CASSKAPLAGAIEQFF. In nucleotides, the CDR3 is TGTGCCAGCAGCAAAGCGCCCCTAGCGGGAGCAATTGAGCAGTTCTTC.

The chain employs TRBV7-9 and TRBJ2-1; TRBD2 aligns across 9 bases. The CDR3 extends over 16 amino acids. CDR1 is SEHNR, CDR2 FQNEAQ, per germline (reference sequence). The J segment lost 7 bases and the V segment lost 3 bases, leaving 10 bases of the junction unmatched. The CDR3 loop reads CASSFPRSGSANEQFF. The DNA for the CDR3 is TGTGCCAGCAGCTTTCCCCGTAGCGGGAGTGCAAATGAGCAGTTCTTC.

This clone occurred a few times. V usage is TRBV3-1 (or the pseudogene TRBV3-2) and J usage is TRBJ1-1; weak D call: TRBD1 (6 bases). This CDR3 has 12 residues. Germline CDR1 reads LGHDT; CDR2 reads YNNKEL (reference sequence). The V and J ends lost 5 bases and 6 bases respectively, with 10 bases between them. The CDR3 nucleotides are TGTGCCAGCAGCTCCGGGGGGCCTGAAGCTTTCTTT. It specifies CASSSGGPEAFF.

The rearrangement links TRBV2 to TRBJ1-3; D possibly corresponds to TRBD1 (5 bases). The CDR3 runs to 16 residues. Germline CDR1 is SNHLY and CDR2 is FYNNEI. Between the trimmed V and J ends, which lost 2 bases and 0 bases, there was a span of 11 bases. This CDR3 is CASSEQGYLSGNTIYF. In DNA, the CDR3 is TGTGCCAGCAGTGAACAGGGTTACCTCTCTGGAAACACCATATATTTT.

The chain uses TRBV4-1 and TRBJ2-1; no firm D call. Trimming removed 0 bases at V and 9 bases at J, with 6 bases between. The germline V gene has CDR1 MGHRA and CDR2 YSYEKL. This CDR3 spans 12 amino acids. DNA of the CDR3: TGCGCCAGCAGCCAAGAGCTATTTGAGCAGTTCTTC. Protein product: CASSQELFEQFF.

This sequence joins TRBV27 and TRBJ1-6; D is possibly TRBD1 (5 bases). The CDR3 totals 13 residues. The germline gives CDR1 MNHEY, CDR2 SMNVEV (reference sequence). The germline V and J ends were trimmed by 2 bases and 8 bases, with 7 bases remaining between them. The chain's CDR3 is CASSLIGDSPLHF. The DNA of the CDR3 is TGTGCCAGCAGTTTAATAGGGGATTCACCCCTCCACTTT.

The chain carries TRBV18 and TRBJ2-7, with TRBD1 as a possible D gene (6 bases). Trimming cost V 6 bases and J 3 bases, with 12 bases left between them. This CDR3 contains 13 residues. CDR1 KGHSH and CDR2 LQKENI come from the germline V gene. CDR3 amino acids: CASSRTALYEQYF. CDR3 DNA sequence: TGTGCCAGCTCTCGGACAGCACTCTACGAGCAGTACTTC.

This clone was counted once. The chain couples TRBV6-5 to TRBJ1-2; 10 positions match TRBD1. The CDR3 has 15 amino acids. V dropped 0 bases and J dropped 5; count of bases not matched to a gene: 3. The V gene's germline CDR1 is MNHEY and CDR2 SVGAGI. The DNA for the CDR3 is TGTGCCAGCAGTTACTCGACAGGGGGCAGTTATGGCTACACCTTC. It encodes CASSYSTGGSYGYTF.

V is TRBV6-1 and J is TRBJ2-1, with 9 bases aligning to TRBD1. Germline CDR1 reads MNHNS; CDR2 reads SASEGT. V dropped 4 bases and J dropped 6; count of bases not matched to a gene: 10. CDR3 length equals 16 residues. CDR3: CASSAMMGTGSNEQFF. In DNA form, the CDR3 reads TGTGCCAGCAGTGCGATGATGGGGACAGGGAGCAATGAGCAGTTCTTC.

The rearrangement uses TRBV7-9 and TRBJ1-5; D might be TRBD1 (5 bases). This CDR3 has 15 residues. Germline assignment: CDR1 SEHNR and CDR2 FQNEAQ (reference sequence). V gave up 5 bases and J gave up 5 bases, with 16 bases separating them. The CDR3 DNA reads TGTGCCAGCAGCCGTTTCGCAGGGAGCGATCAGCCCCAGCATTTT. This encodes CASSRFAGSDQPQHF.

This clone occurred a few times. J is TRBJ1-2 and V is TRBV7-9; TRBD1 matches at 8 bases. The ends lost 5 bases at V and 6 bases at J; junction bases unmatched: 11. CDR3 length: 15 amino acids. CDR1 and CDR2 (germline): SEHNR, FQNEAQ (reference sequence). In DNA, the CDR3 is TGTGCCAGCAGCCCCACAGGGGGATTTGTAAATGGCTACACCTTC. Protein product: CASSPTGGFVNGYTF.

This chain links TRBV4-1 with TRBJ2-3, with 10 bases matching TRBD2. The trim removed 3 bases at V and 3 bases at J, leaving 6 bases unmatched. Germline V gene sequence: CDR1 MGHRA, CDR2 YSYEKL. The CDR3 covers 16 residues. CDR3 DNA sequence: TGCGCCAGCAGCCAGGGGGCTAGCGGGAGAACAGATACGCAGTATTTT. It translates to CASSQGASGRTDTQYF.

This clone appeared a few times. V usage is TRBV11-2 and J usage is TRBJ1-2; TRBD1 aligns across 7 bases. Germline V CDR1 and CDR2: SGHAT, FQNNGV. The V gene end was trimmed by 4 bases and the J gene end by 2 bases; junction bases not matched to a gene: 7. CDR3 length equals 15 residues. For the CDR3, the DNA is TGTGCCAGCAGCTCCGTTGGACAGGCCAACTATGGCTACACCTTC. It codes for CASSSVGQANYGYTF.

The V and J genes are TRBV6-5 and TRBJ1-5, with D perhaps matching TRBD1 (6 bases). Germline-derived CDR1 and CDR2 are MNHEY and SVGAGI. The CDR3 consists of 13 residues. Trimming pared 8 bases from V and 3 bases from J, leaving 11 bases between. CDR3 nucleotides: TGTGCCAGCGCGAGGGGGGTCAATCAGCCCCAGCATTTT. Its protein product is CASARGVNQPQHF.

This clone was seen once. The CDR3 loop reads CASSFSGRAYEQYF. DNA for the CDR3: TGTGCCAGCAGTTTTAGCGGGAGGGCCTACGAGCAGTACTTC. The chain links TRBV28 to TRBJ2-7; 11 bases are a match to TRBD2. V shed 3 bases, J shed 2 bases, and the junction held 0 bases outside the gene matches. Germline V CDR1 and CDR2: MDHEN, SYDVKM. The CDR3 runs to 14 residues. Looking up the rest from reference TRBV28 and TRBJ2-7 gives the full variable domain: DVKVTQSSRYLVKRTGEKVFLECVQDMDHENMFWYRQDPGLGLRLIYFSYDVKMKEKGDIPEGYSVSREKKERFSLILESASTNQTSMYLCASSFSGRAYEQYFGPGTRLTVT.

The chain joins TRBV19 to TRBJ2-2; 8 bases match TRBD2. J lost 4 bases, V lost 5 bases, and 6 bases had no gene match. The V gene's germline CDR1 is LNHDA and CDR2 SQIVND (reference sequence). This CDR3 has 15 residues. CDR3 protein: CASSLGLAGTGELFF. Written as DNA, the CDR3 is TGTGCCAGTAGTCTAGGACTAGCCGGCACCGGGGAGCTGTTTTTT.

This clone occurred once. The chain is built from TRBV12-3 or TRBV12-4 and TRBJ2-7; D gene uncertain. V was pared by 10 bases and J by 2 bases, with 12 bases between. There are 12 residues in the CDR3. The CDR3, as DNA: TGTGCCAACACTCCAGTACCCTACGAGCAGTACTTC. Its translation is CANTPVPYEQYF.

This chain connects TRBV28 to TRBJ2-7; 7 bases are a match to TRBD2. CDR3 length equals 17 residues. The V and J ends lost 1 base and 2 bases, in that order; junction bases with no gene match: 11. CDR1 and CDR2 from the germline V gene are MDHEN and SYDVKM. CDR3 nucleotides: TGTGCCAGCAGTTTATATTCCCCAGCGGGACCAGCCTACGAGCAGTACTTC. It translates to CASSLYSPAGPAYEQYF. The full variable domain, rest sourced from reference TRBV28 and TRBJ2-7, is DVKVTQSSRYLVKRTGEKVFLECVQDMDHENMFWYRQDPGLGLRLIYFSYDVKMKEKGDIPEGYSVSREKKERFSLILESASTNQTSMYLCASSLYSPAGPAYEQYFGPGTRLTVT.

The chain couples TRBV6-6 to TRBJ2-1, with D unclear. With 2 bases removed from V and 0 bases from J, the gap between germline ends came to 8 bases. The germline gives CDR1 MNHNY, CDR2 SVGAGI (reference sequence). This CDR3 region has 15 residues. The CDR3 sequence is CASSYGLSSYNEQFF. The CDR3 DNA reads as TGTGCCAGCAGTTACGGGCTCAGCTCCTACAATGAGCAGTTCTTC.

This clone showed up just a few times. The chain combines TRBV29-1 with TRBJ2-2; D perhaps matches TRBD1 (6 bases). Germline CDR1 reads SQVTM; CDR2 reads ANQGSEA. This CDR3 contains 12 residues. Trimming pared 7 bases from V and 5 bases from J, leaving 11 bases between. In DNA, the CDR3 is TGCAGCGCCGGACAGCCGACCGGGGAGCTGTTTTTT. Its translation is CSAGQPTGELFF.